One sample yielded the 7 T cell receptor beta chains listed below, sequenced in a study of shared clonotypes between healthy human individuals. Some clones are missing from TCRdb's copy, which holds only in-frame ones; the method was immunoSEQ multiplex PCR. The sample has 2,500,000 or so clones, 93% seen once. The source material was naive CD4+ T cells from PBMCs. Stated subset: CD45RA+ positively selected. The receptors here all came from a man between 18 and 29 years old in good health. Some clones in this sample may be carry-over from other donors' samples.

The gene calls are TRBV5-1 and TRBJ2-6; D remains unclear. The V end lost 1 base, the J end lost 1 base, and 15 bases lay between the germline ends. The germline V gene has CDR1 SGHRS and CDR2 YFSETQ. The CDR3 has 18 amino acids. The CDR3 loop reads CASSLFFQDGSGANVLTF. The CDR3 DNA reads TGCGCCAGCAGCTTGTTCTTCCAGGACGGGTCTGGGGCCAACGTCCTGACTTTC.

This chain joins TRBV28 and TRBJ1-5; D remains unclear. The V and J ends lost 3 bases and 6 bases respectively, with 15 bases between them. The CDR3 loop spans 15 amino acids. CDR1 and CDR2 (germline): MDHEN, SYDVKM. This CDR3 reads CASSLTRGTAQPQHF. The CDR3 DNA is TGTGCCAGCAGTTTGACGCGGGGTACCGCTCAGCCCCAGCATTTT.

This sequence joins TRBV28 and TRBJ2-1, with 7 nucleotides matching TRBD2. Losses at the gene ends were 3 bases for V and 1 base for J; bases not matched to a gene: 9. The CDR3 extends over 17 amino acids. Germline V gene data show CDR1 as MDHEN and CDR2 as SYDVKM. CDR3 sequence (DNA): TGTGCCAGCAGTTTTGTTGGCGGGAGTCGGTCCTACAATGAGCAGTTCTTC. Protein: CASSFVGGSRSYNEQFF. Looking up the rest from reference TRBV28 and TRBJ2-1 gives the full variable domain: DVKVTQSSRYLVKRTGEKVFLECVQDMDHENMFWYRQDPGLGLRLIYFSYDVKMKEKGDIPEGYSVSREKKERFSLILESASTNQTSMYLCASSFVGGSRSYNEQFFGPGTRLTVL.

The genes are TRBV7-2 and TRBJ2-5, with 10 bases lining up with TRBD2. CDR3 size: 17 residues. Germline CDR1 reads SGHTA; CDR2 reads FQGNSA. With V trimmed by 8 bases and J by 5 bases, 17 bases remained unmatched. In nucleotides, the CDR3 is TGTGCCAGCCTCAAAGGGGCCCTAGCGGGAGTGGTGGAGACCCAGTACTTC. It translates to CASLKGALAGVVETQYF.

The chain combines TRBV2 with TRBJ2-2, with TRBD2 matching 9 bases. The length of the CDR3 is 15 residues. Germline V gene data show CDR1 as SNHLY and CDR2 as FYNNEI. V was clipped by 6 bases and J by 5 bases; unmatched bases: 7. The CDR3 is CASRESGRSTGELFF. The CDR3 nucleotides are TGTGCCAGCAGGGAAAGCGGGAGGTCTACCGGGGAGCTGTTTTTT. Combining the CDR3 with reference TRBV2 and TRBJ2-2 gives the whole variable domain EPEVTQTPSHQVTQMGQEVILRCVPISNHLYFYWYRQILGQKVEFLVSFYNNEISEKSEIFDDQFSVERPDGSNFTLKIRSTKLEDSAMYFCASRESGRSTGELFFGEGSRLTVL.

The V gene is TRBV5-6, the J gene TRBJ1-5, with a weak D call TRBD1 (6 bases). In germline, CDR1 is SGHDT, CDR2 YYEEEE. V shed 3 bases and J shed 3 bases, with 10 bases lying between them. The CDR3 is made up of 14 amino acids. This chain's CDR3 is CASSSGQLNQPQHF. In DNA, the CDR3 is TGTGCCAGCAGCTCGGGACAACTCAATCAGCCCCAGCATTTT.

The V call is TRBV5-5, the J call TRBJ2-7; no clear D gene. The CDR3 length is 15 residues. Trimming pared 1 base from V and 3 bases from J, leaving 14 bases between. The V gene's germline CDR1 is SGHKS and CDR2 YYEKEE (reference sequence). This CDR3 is CASSLFPTAVYEQYF. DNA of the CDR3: TGTGCCAGCAGCTTGTTCCCAACGGCGGTCTACGAGCAGTACTTC.